This T cell receptor beta chain was recovered during a study of molecular identifiers for immune sequencing clone quantification. For the study at large: RNA, taken in replicates from about 21,000 or 97,000 naive CD8 cells, was split five ways, with four sequenced.

General observations from the study: Investigators reportedly could detect spiked Jurkat TCR RNA from one cell among some 940,000 naive cells. The share of molecules held by clones above 20 RNA copies was over 98% in effector cells and under 1% in naive cells.

Libraries of bulk TCR were made by previously described methods (with listed TCR primers). TCRdb re-derived calls from the PCR reads in MiXCR, one entry per CDR3 protein. This table holds some 320,000 distinct CDR3 sequences, about 21% found once. The V end was cut by 0 bases, the J end by 10 bases, with 5 bases between. Germline CDR1 is SGDLS and CDR2 is YYNGEE. The CDR3 has 11 residues. This clonotype was recorded many times. No antigen is known for it. The chain uses TRBV9 and TRBJ2-1; D is uncertain. This receptor was obtained from a human donor in good health. Some libraries in this study had Jurkat cell RNA spiked in. Source material: naive CD8+ T cells from blood, with Jurkat cell RNA spiked in. The sample's subset: FACS-sorted CD8+CD4-CCR7+CD45RA+ naive T cells. CDR3 sequence (DNA): TGTGCCAGCAGCGTAGGTAAAGAGCAGTTCTTC. Translation gives CASSVGKEQFF.